The following is a T cell receptor beta chain sequence with its context. As yet, its antigen is unknown. This sample is drawn from a study of cytomegalovirus exposure and HLA in healthy donors. Study as a whole: Among the approximately 400 donors who were genotyped, over 70% fell in the genetic ancestry cluster that is associated with self-reported Caucasian donors. Study results and caveats: A later analysis showed that HLA-associated TCR beta chains had undergone more clonal expansion than equally common others. Cytomegalovirus association was assigned to about 150 TCR beta chains.

Looked up from germline, CDR1 is MGHRA and CDR2 is YSYEKL. Losses at the gene ends were 5 bases for V and 4 bases for J; bases not matched to a gene: 12. The CDR3 is made up of 17 amino acids. PCR involved 60 Vbeta and 13 Jbeta primers. Using immunoSEQ multiplex PCR, the repertoire was profiled, and TCRdb retains in-frame clones only, with some absent. The data hold under 150,000 clones, with about 81% observed a single time. Donors were ostensibly healthy at sampling, although undocumented immune exposures were probable. The sequence was obtained from a woman aged 45-65 years in good health and CMV-seropositive. Material for sequencing was PBMCs. This chain connects TRBV4-1 to TRBJ1-2, with 11 bases aligning to TRBD1. The CDR3 DNA follows: TGCGCCAGCAGCGGGGGGACAGGGGGACAGATTGGCTATGGCTACACCTTC. Protein sequence: CASSGGTGGQIGYGYTF.